The clone carrying this T cell receptor beta chain has at least ten counts. The CDR3 is 14 amino acids. Germline V lookup: CDR1 SNHLY, CDR2 FYNNEI. Trimming took 4 bases from V and 3 from J; bases not matched to a gene: 3. The data were obtained in a study of early T cells in non-severe SARS-CoV-2 infection. TCRdb recomputed calls from the 5' RACE reads with MiXCR, one row per CDR3 protein. The sample lists about 100,000 distinct CDR3 sequences, over 10% occurring once. This sequence joins TRBV2 and TRBJ1-5, with TRBD1 matching over 7 bases. Sequenced: whole blood. The TCR comes from an adult who was a healthcare worker with PCR-confirmed SARS-CoV-2 infection or an uninfected control (not recorded which). The CDR3 nucleotides read TGTGCCAGCAGTGGGGGACAGCCCAATCAGCCCCAGCATTTT. As protein: CASSGGQPNQPQHF.